The 26 T cell receptor beta chains listed next were all sequenced from one sample in a study of identical twins. One entry per CDR3 protein results from TCRdb running MiXCR on the 5' RACE reads. The sample includes hundreds of thousands of distinct CDR3 sequences, approximately 24% of them seen just once. These data also formed part of another study, on T cells expressing NK-cell markers.

Sequencing was carried out using CD4+ T cells sorted from blood. The receptors come from a woman in her late teens or twenties in good health.

With respect to this clonotype: The junction shows a germline mismatch at one end, possibly a read error. The CDR3 DNA reads TGTGCCAGTAGTTTAGCGAGCAGAAACAATGAGCAGTTCTTC. Translation: CASSLASRNNEQFF. The V gene is TRBV12-3 or TRBV12-4, the J gene TRBJ2-1; TRBD2 might be the D (5 bases). This CDR3 has 14 residues.

The chain is built from TRBV11-2 and TRBJ2-5; tentatively, D is TRBD2 (6 bases). CDR1 and CDR2 from the germline V gene are SGHAT and FQNNGV. This CDR3 has 13 amino acids. The ends were cut back, 7 bases at V and 5 bases at J, with 14 bases in the middle. The CDR3 loop is CASKVGGKETQYF. CDR3 DNA: TGTGCCAGCAAAGTCGGAGGGAAGGAGACCCAGTACTTC.

The V and J genes are TRBV5-6 and TRBJ2-7; TRBD2 matches 14 bases. With 0 bases clipped from V and 5 bases from J, the junction kept 1 base outside the gene matches. The CDR3 is 15 residues long. Germline CDR1 reads SGHDT; CDR2 reads YYEEEE. CDR3 in amino acids: CASSLGGLAGDEQYF. The CDR3, as DNA: TGTGCCAGCAGCTTGGGGGGACTAGCGGGGGACGAGCAGTACTTC.

The chain joins TRBV29-1 to TRBJ2-1, with D possibly TRBD2 on 6 matching bases. CDR1 SQVTM and CDR2 ANQGSEA come from the germline V gene. This CDR3 comprises 12 residues. Trimming took 4 bases from V and 3 from J, leaving 7 bases between them. CDR3 bases: TGCAGCGTTGTTAGCGGCTACAATGAGCAGTTCTTC. Protein: CSVVSGYNEQFF.

There are many counts of this clonotype. This sequence joins TRBV20-1 and TRBJ1-2; tentative D call: TRBD1 (5 bases). The CDR3 covers 13 residues. Trimming removed 5 bases at V and 4 bases at J, with 14 bases between. From germline, CDR1 is DFQATT and CDR2 SNEGSKA (reference sequence). The CDR3 coding sequence is TGCAGTGCTGGGGACGGCTACTCCTATGGCTACACCTTC. Translation gives CSAGDGYSYGYTF.

CDR3 DNA sequence: TGTGCCAGCAGCTTGGGGACAGGGAGAAGCACAGATACGCAGTATTTT. Translating gives CASSLGTGRSTDTQYF. The chain employs TRBV7-6 and TRBJ2-3, with 9 bases aligning to TRBD1. The V gene end was trimmed by 3 bases and the J gene end by 0 bases; junction bases not matched to a gene: 4. This CDR3 comprises 16 residues. CDR1 is SGHVS, CDR2 FNYEAQ, per germline. The complete variable domain, with remaining parts taken from reference TRBV7-6 and TRBJ2-3, reads GAGVSQSPRYKVTKRGQDVALRCDPISGHVSLYWYRQALGQGPEFLTYFNYEAQQDKSGLPNDRFSAERPEGSISTLTIQRTEQRDSAMYRCASSLGTGRSTDTQYFGPGTRLTVL.

This chain uses TRBV10-1 with TRBJ1-5; 8 nucleotides align to TRBD1. V lost 5 bases, J lost 2 bases, and 8 bases stayed unmatched. This CDR3 contains 16 residues. Germline values: CDR1 WNHNN, CDR2 SYGVQD (reference sequence). CDR3: CASSNQGQEGNQPQHF. The CDR3 DNA reads as TGCGCCAGCAGTAATCAGGGACAGGAGGGCAATCAGCCCCAGCATTTT.

The J gene is TRBJ1-4, the V gene TRBV9; D might be TRBD1 (5 bases). Deletions cut 1 base from V and 8 bases from J, with 12 bases between. The CDR3 runs 14 residues. The germline CDR1 and CDR2 sequences are SGDLS and YYNGEE. The CDR3 sequence is CASSVWQGGEKLFF. The DNA of the CDR3 is TGTGCCAGCAGCGTATGGCAGGGTGGAGAAAAACTGTTTTTT.

This clonotype was detected a few times. The chain joins TRBV6-1 to TRBJ1-5; possibly TRBD1 for D (6 bases). The germline V gene has CDR1 MNHNS and CDR2 SASEGT. Deletions cut 5 bases from V and 4 bases from J, with 12 bases between. The CDR3 contains 14 residues. In DNA, the CDR3 is TGTGCCAGCAGTCTTCACCAGGGGAATCAGCCCCAGCATTTT. This encodes CASSLHQGNQPQHF.

In this sample, this clonotype turned up a few times. This rearrangement joins TRBV12-3 or TRBV12-4 to TRBJ2-7; perhaps TRBD2 as D (5 bases). This CDR3 has 16 amino acids. V was cut by 2 bases and J by 0 bases, with 14 bases left in between. The DNA of the CDR3 is TGTGCCAGCAGTTTAAGCGCGGGCCGGGGCTCCTACGAGCAGTACTTC. As protein: CASSLSAGRGSYEQYF.

The rearrangement links TRBV11-2 to TRBJ2-1; D gene ambiguous. V lost 2 bases and J lost 10, with 18 bases in between. This CDR3 has 15 amino acids. The germline CDR1 and CDR2 sequences are SGHAT and FQNNGV. CDR3 loop: CASSLYLERSDEQFF. CDR3 DNA sequence: TGTGCCAGCAGCTTATACCTAGAAAGGTCGGACGAGCAGTTCTTC.

The chain links TRBV4-3 to TRBJ2-1, with D uncertain. This CDR3 comprises 13 residues. The germline V gene has CDR1 LGHNA and CDR2 YSLEER. Trimming pared 0 bases from V and 13 bases from J, leaving 13 bases between. The CDR3 DNA sequence: TGCGCCAGCAGCCAAGATCACGCCTTGGAACAGTTCTTC. Protein: CASSQDHALEQFF.

This clonotype was recorded a few times. The chain joins TRBV5-5 to TRBJ1-2; D remains unclear. From germline, CDR1 is SGHKS and CDR2 YYEKEE (reference sequence). CDR3 length: 12 residues. The V and J ends lost 2 bases and 8 bases respectively, with 10 bases between them. As DNA, the CDR3 is TGTGCCAGCAGCTTTACACCGACCGGCTACACCTTC. It codes for CASSFTPTGYTF.

A few counts support this clonotype. The chain is built from TRBV9 and TRBJ2-5; 8 bases fit TRBD2. The length of the CDR3 is 18 residues. Trimming cost V 0 bases and J 6 bases; bases outside gene matches: 16. Per germline, CDR1 SGDLS and CDR2 YYNGEE. This CDR3 is CASSVVSRAGVRFKTQYF. The DNA of the CDR3 is TGTGCCAGCAGCGTAGTTTCGCGAGCGGGGGTTAGGTTCAAGACCCAGTACTTC.

The V gene is TRBV4-3, the J gene TRBJ2-1; D may correspond to TRBD1 or TRBD2 (5 bases each). The V gene's germline CDR1 is LGHNA and CDR2 YSLEER. The CDR3 is made up of 17 amino acids. V was trimmed by 7 bases and J by 2 bases, leaving 21 bases between them. CDR3 nucleotide sequence: TGCGCCAGCACCACAACCCGGGGACGCAGGACCTACAATGAGCAGTTCTTC. Its protein product is CASTTTRGRRTYNEQFF.

The rearrangement uses TRBV7-3 and TRBJ2-2; 7 bases align to TRBD1. V gave up 4 bases and J gave up 6 bases; unmatched junction bases: 11. The V gene's germline CDR1 is SGHTA and CDR2 FQGTGA. The CDR3 consists of 16 residues. CDR3 nucleotide sequence: TGTGCCAGCAGCTACCGGGACAGCTCGGGTTCCGGGGAGCTGTTTTTT. It specifies CASSYRDSSGSGELFF.

Only a few counts were recorded for this clonotype. The chain is built from TRBV20-1 and TRBJ2-3, with D possibly being TRBD1 or TRBD2 (5 bases each). Per the germline V gene, CDR1 is DFQATT and CDR2 is SNEGSKA (reference sequence). CDR3 length: 13 residues. V was cut by 6 bases and J by 4 bases, with 14 bases left in between. CDR3 bases: TGCAGTGCCATAGGTCTGGGGGCAGATACGCAGTATTTT. This translates into CSAIGLGADTQYF.

The V and J genes are TRBV5-1 and TRBJ2-4, with D unclear. The germline V gene encodes CDR1 SGHRS and CDR2 YFSETQ. The CDR3 is 13 amino acids. Trimming took 1 base from V and 14 from J, leaving 16 bases between them. CDR3 nucleotide sequence: TGCGCCAGCAGCTTGTATAGTAGTCAGGATAAGTACTTC. This translates into CASSLYSSQDKYF.

This clonotype was picked up a small number of times. The gene calls are TRBV11-2 and TRBJ1-2; no clear D. The CDR3 totals 15 residues. The germline V and J ends were trimmed by 4 bases and 0 bases, with 12 bases remaining between them. Per the germline V gene, CDR1 is SGHAT and CDR2 is FQNNGV. CDR3 in DNA: TGTGCCAGCAGCTCGGACGTCTCAGCTAACTATGGCTACACCTTC. Translating it yields CASSSDVSANYGYTF. Full variable domain (rest looked up from reference TRBV11-2 and TRBJ1-2): EAGVAQSPRYKIIEKRQSVAFWCNPISGHATLYWYQQILGQGPKLLIQFQNNGVVDDSQLPKDRFSAERLKGVDSTLKIQPAKLEDSAVYLCASSSDVSANYGYTFGSGTRLTVV.

This chain connects TRBV30 to TRBJ2-5, with TRBD2 identical over 8 bases. Germline V lookup: CDR1 GTSNPN, CDR2 SVGIG (reference sequence). This CDR3 has 14 residues. The junction had 14 bases not matched to a gene; V was cut back by 0 bases and J by 14 bases. CDR3 amino acids: CAWSVSRTSNFPYF. The DNA for the CDR3 is TGTGCCTGGAGTGTATCCCGGACTAGCAATTTTCCCTACTTC.

This clonotype has a count of ten or more. The chain couples TRBV5-1 to TRBJ2-5; D is undetermined. The CDR3 is made up of 12 amino acids. With 4 bases removed from V and 0 bases from J, the gap between germline ends came to 4 bases. Germline V gene data show CDR1 as SGHRS and CDR2 as YFSETQ. CDR3 amino acids: CASSVDQETQYF. The DNA of the CDR3 is TGCGCCAGCAGCGTCGACCAAGAGACCCAGTACTTC. Using reference TRBV5-1 and TRBJ2-5 for the parts outside the CDR3, the full variable domain is KAGVTQTPRYLIKTRGQQVTLSCSPISGHRSVSWYQQTPGQGLQFLFEYFSETQRNKGNFPGRFSGRQFSNSRSEMNVSTLELGDSALYLCASSVDQETQYFGPGTRLLVL.

This chain connects TRBV12-3 or TRBV12-4 to TRBJ2-3, with TRBD1 matching over 7 bases. CDR3 length equals 15 residues. J lost 1 base, V lost 6 bases, and 7 bases had no gene match. The CDR3 loop is CASRASGTGTDTQYF. CDR3 in DNA: TGTGCCAGCAGGGCATCCGGGACAGGCACAGATACGCAGTATTTT.

The CDR3 loop reads CASARGDGGNEQFF. In DNA, the CDR3 is TGCGCCAGCGCCAGGGGGGACGGGGGCAATGAGCAGTTCTTC. The chain joins TRBV5-1 to TRBJ2-1, with a weak D call TRBD1 (7 bases). Germline V lookup: CDR1 SGHRS, CDR2 YFSETQ. The length of the CDR3 is 14 residues. The V end lost 7 bases, the J end lost 6 bases, and 17 bases lay between the germline ends.

This sequence joins TRBV5-1 and TRBJ2-7, with a tentative D call TRBD2 (6 bases). Germline loops: CDR1 SGHRS, CDR2 YFSETQ. The V and J ends lost 5 bases and 2 bases respectively, with 20 bases between them. This CDR3 region has 16 residues. Here the CDR3 DNA reads TGCGCCAGCAGGGCGCCGGGGACTGATACTACCTACGAGCAGTACTTC. Its translation: CASRAPGTDTTYEQYF.

J is TRBJ2-7 and V is TRBV3-1, with 7 bases matching TRBD2. With 1 base clipped from V and 6 bases from J, the junction kept 6 bases outside the gene matches. The CDR3 extends over 14 amino acids. Germline assignment: CDR1 LGHDT and CDR2 YNNKEL (reference sequence). The CDR3 loop reads CASSQVAGEVEQYF. CDR3 coding DNA: TGTGCCAGCAGCCAAGTTGCGGGAGAGGTCGAGCAGTACTTC.

This chain uses TRBV9 with TRBJ1-4, with a weak D call TRBD1 (5 bases). V lost 3 bases and J 0 bases, leaving 21 bases between the germline ends. This CDR3 spans 19 amino acids. CDR1 and CDR2 from the germline V gene are SGDLS and YYNGEE. CDR3 DNA sequence: TGTGCCAGCAGCGGAGGAGACAGTTTTCACCACGCAACTAATGAAAAACTGTTTTTT. This gives the protein CASSGGDSFHHATNEKLFF.